A single T cell receptor (beta chain) is shown here with its context. Its matching antigen is unknown. This record belongs to a study of cytotoxic CD8 clonotypes in ibrutinib-treated CLL. The study, taken as a whole, reports: Baseline values of clonality outstripped age-matched healthy donors and followed circulating CD8+ T-cell counts. Sampling times differed between sustained-remission and progressing patients. Under treatment, the uncommon public clonotypes either contracted or remained stable.

Researchers set a sequencing depth target of 1 in 200,000 to 1 in 1 million T cells. TCRdb keeps only in-frame clones here, not all; method: immunoSEQ multiplex PCR. This sample has about 300,000 clones, with under 70% found just once. The CDR3 covers 19 residues. Germline lookup yields CDR1 SGHRS and CDR2 YFSETQ. J gave up 4 bases and V 1 base, and 20 bases lay outside the gene matches. This receptor was taken from a human donor with chronic lymphocytic leukemia. The material was PBMCs, obtained after 36 months of ibrutinib treatment. This chain connects TRBV5-1 to TRBJ2-7; 7 bases fit TRBD1. CDR3 nucleotides: TGCGCCAGCAGCTTGTATTCGTCGGTGATACAGGGGTGGGGGTACGAGCAGTACTTC. As protein: CASSLYSSVIQGWGYEQYF.